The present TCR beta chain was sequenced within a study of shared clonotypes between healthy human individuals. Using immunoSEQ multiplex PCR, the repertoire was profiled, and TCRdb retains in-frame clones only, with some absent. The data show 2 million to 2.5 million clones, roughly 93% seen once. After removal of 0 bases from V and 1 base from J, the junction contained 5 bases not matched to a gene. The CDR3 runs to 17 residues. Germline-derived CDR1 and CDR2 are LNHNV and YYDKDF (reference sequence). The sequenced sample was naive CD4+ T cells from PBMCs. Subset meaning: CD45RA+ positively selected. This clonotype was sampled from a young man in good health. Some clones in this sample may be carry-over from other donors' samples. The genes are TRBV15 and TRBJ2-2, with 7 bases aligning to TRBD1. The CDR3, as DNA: TGTGCCACCAGCAGAGAACAGGGGATTAGGAACACCGGGGAGCTGTTTTTT. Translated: CATSREQGIRNTGELFF.